A selection of T cell receptor beta chains follows, all from one sample in a study of glioma-infiltrating T cells after dendritic cell vaccination. Assay used: immunoSEQ multiplex PCR; TCRdb lists only in-frame clones, some missing. The sample gives roughly 80,000 clones, around 86% of which show up once; around 2.1% is in the top ten. The material was blood, obtained after dendritic cell vaccination. All receptors derive from a human donor with glioblastoma. CDR3s include the opening cysteine and the closing phenylalanine or tryptophan. A D gene is named only where the DNA matches it firmly. Clone size is stated in some rows and not others, as once, few, many or a class when expanded.

j_call | v_call | d_call | clone_size | cdr3_aa | cdr3_nt
TRBJ2-7 | TRBV15 | . | . | CATSRGGDSYEQYF | TGTGCCACCAGCAGAGGGGGGGACTCCTACGAGCAGTACTTC
TRBJ2-1 | TRBV19 | TRBD1 | . | CASSVGTGVPYNEQFF | TGTGCCAGTAGTGTCGGGACAGGGGTTCCCTACAATGAGCAGTTCTTC
TRBJ1-6 | TRBV7-9 | . | . | CASAQGNSPLHF | TGTGCCAGCGCGCAGGGGAATTCACCCCTCCACTTT
TRBJ1-2 | TRBV2 | TRBD1 | . | CASSEARTGGGYTF | TGTGCCAGCAGTGAAGCGAGGACAGGGGGAGGCTACACCTTC
TRBJ2-1 | TRBV29-1 | TRBD2 | . | CSVPGLAGPSYNEQFF | TGCAGCGTCCCGGGACTAGCGGGACCCTCCTACAATGAGCAGTTCTTC
TRBJ2-7 | TRBV10-3 | TRBD1 | . | CAISGTETPKQYF | TGTGCCATCAGCGGGACAGAGACCCCTAAGCAGTACTTC
TRBJ1-5 | TRBV29-1 | TRBD1 | . | CSATTGGYQPQHF | TGCAGCGCGACGACAGGGGGCTATCAGCCCCAGCATTTT
TRBJ2-1 | TRBV4-1 | TRBD1 | once | CASSQVSGQYNEQFF | TGCGCCAGCAGCCAAGTTTCGGGACAGTACAATGAGCAGTTCTTC
TRBJ1-5 | TRBV21-1 | . | . | CASSPREGGENQPQHF | TGTGCCAGCAGCCCACGCGAAGGGGGGGAAAATCAGCCCCAGCATTTT
TRBJ2-2 | TRBV12-5 | . | . | CASGLGRPGQDTGELFF | TGTGCTAGTGGTTTGGGGCGCCCGGGACAAGACACCGGGGAGCTGTTTTTT
TRBJ2-3 | TRBV19 | TRBD2 | . | CASQVSGDDTQYF | TGTGCCAGTCAGGTTAGCGGGGACGATACGCAGTATTTT
TRBJ1-2 | TRBV5-1 | TRBD1 | . | CASSTGTEYGYTF | TGCGCCAGCAGCACCGGGACAGAGTATGGCTACACCTTC
TRBJ1-1 | TRBV11-3 | . | . | CASSFPREGITEAFF | TGTGCCAGCAGCTTCCCCAGGGAGGGTATCACTGAAGCTTTCTTT
TRBJ2-7 | TRBV6-6 | . | . | CASKTGQRYEQYF | TGTGCCAGCAAAACGGGACAACGCTACGAGCAGTACTTC
TRBJ2-3 | TRBV6-4 | . | . | CASSVGAGDSTDTQYF | TGTGCCAGCAGTGTCGGAGCGGGCGATTCCACAGATACGCAGTATTTT
TRBJ2-1 | TRBV6-4 | . | . | CASSKSQLGNNEQFF | TGTGCCAGCAGTAAGTCCCAACTAGGGAACAATGAGCAGTTCTTC
TRBJ1-2 | TRBV18 | . | . | CASSPEGRRYGYTF | TGTGCCAGCTCACCGGAGGGGCGTCGGTATGGCTACACCTTC
TRBJ2-3 | TRBV6-1 | TRBD1 | once | CASSVQGGTDTQYF | TGTGCCAGCAGCGTTCAGGGGGGCACAGATACGCAGTATTTT
TRBJ2-2 | TRBV5-1 | . | . | CASSSTGPTRELFF | TGCGCCAGCAGCTCGACAGGACCCACCCGGGAGCTGTTTTTT
TRBJ2-7 | TRBV7-9 | . | . | CASSQLGGSYEQYF | TGTGCCAGCAGCCAGCTGGGGGGCTCCTACGAGCAGTACTTC
TRBJ2-3 | TRBV4-3 | . | . | CASSQETRTDTQYF | TGCGCCAGCAGCCAAGAGACTCGCACAGATACGCAGTATTTT
TRBJ2-7 | TRBV28 | . | . | CASNLKRLSYEQYF | TGTGCCAGCAACTTAAAGCGCCTCTCCTACGAGCAGTACTTC
TRBJ1-5 | TRBV10-2 | . | . | CASSEGGTWEPQHF | TGCGCCAGCAGTGAGGGGGGGACCTGGGAGCCCCAGCATTTT
TRBJ2-3 | TRBV19 | . | . | CASRALQGIVSADTQYF | TGTGCCAGTAGGGCCCTACAGGGAATAGTCAGCGCAGATACGCAGTATTTT
TRBJ2-1 | TRBV18 | TRBD2 | . | CASSRVAGGEEQFF | TGTGCCAGCTCACGGGTAGCGGGAGGGGAGGAGCAGTTCTTC
TRBJ2-1 | TRBV7-2 | . | . | CASSLSRDSYNEQFF | TGTGCCAGCAGCTTGTCCAGGGACTCCTACAATGAGCAGTTCTTC
TRBJ1-5 | TRBV4-1 | . | . | CASSQVWASNQPQHF | TGCGCCAGCAGCCAAGTCTGGGCCAGCAATCAGCCCCAGCATTTT
TRBJ2-5 | TRBV5-1 | TRBD2 | . | CASSAGQRGVQETQYF | TGCGCCAGCTCGGCGGGGCAGCGGGGGGTCCAAGAGACCCAGTACTTC
TRBJ2-3 | TRBV11-3 | TRBD1 | . | CAKADRASTDTQYF | TGTGCCAAGGCCGACAGGGCTAGCACAGATACGCAGTATTTT
TRBJ2-7 | TRBV19 | . | . | CASTGGGELSYEQYF | TGTGCCAGTACGGGCGGAGGGGAGCTCTCCTACGAGCAGTACTTC
TRBJ1-2 | TRBV30 | . | . | CAWSTSTGSYTF | TGTGCCTGGAGTACCTCGACGGGAAGCTACACCTTC
TRBJ1-1 | TRBV4-1 | . | . | CASSQPTGLPVRGEAFF | TGCGCCAGCAGCCAGCCCACGGGACTTCCCGTGAGGGGTGAAGCTTTCTTT
TRBJ2-7 | TRBV5-1 | TRBD1 | . | CASSLTGESYEQYF | TGCGCCAGCAGCTTGACAGGGGAGTCCTACGAGCAGTACTTC
TRBJ1-1 | TRBV30 | . | . | CAWSVQPGTLAFF | TGTGCCTGGAGTGTTCAACCCGGGACTCTGGCTTTCTTT
TRBJ2-1 | TRBV7-6 | TRBD1 | . | CASSLGQYNEQFF | TGTGCCAGCAGCTTGGGACAGTACAATGAGCAGTTCTTC
TRBJ2-5 | TRBV10-3 | TRBD2 | . | CAISEPSGRAVGETQYF | TGTGCCATCAGTGAGCCCAGCGGGAGGGCGGTAGGGGAGACCCAGTACTTC
TRBJ1-2 | TRBV5-6 | TRBD1 | . | CASSWDREGIYGYYTF | TGTGCCAGCAGCTGGGACAGGGAGGGGATCTATGGCTACTACACCTTC
TRBJ1-2 | TRBV6-5 | . | . | CASSWTVGPTGYGYTF | TGTGCCAGCAGTTGGACAGTGGGGCCGACCGGGTATGGCTACACCTTC
TRBJ2-7 | TRBV5-4 | . | . | CASSLWQGVHEQYF | TGTGCCAGCAGCTTGTGGCAGGGTGTCCACGAGCAGTACTTC
TRBJ2-7 | TRBV7-9 | . | . | CASSPGVSSYEQYF | TGTGCCAGCAGCCCGGGGGTCAGCTCCTACGAGCAGTACTTC
TRBJ2-3 | TRBV7-3 | TRBD2 | . | CASSLLAGEGTDTQYF | TGTGCCAGCAGCTTACTAGCGGGAGAGGGAACAGATACGCAGTATTTT
TRBJ1-6 | TRBV5-8 | . | . | CASIESDSHYNSPLHF | TGTGCCAGCATCGAGAGCGACAGCCACTATAATTCACCCCTCCACTTT
TRBJ2-3 | TRBV5-1 | . | . | CASRESTDTQYF | TGCGCCAGCAGGGAGAGCACAGATACGCAGTATTTT
TRBJ2-7 | TRBV29-1 | TRBD1 | . | CSVLGQGGYEQYF | TGCAGCGTTCTTGGACAGGGAGGCTACGAGCAGTACTTC
TRBJ2-7 | TRBV7-6 | TRBD2 | . | CASSSAGTSGSYEQYF | TGTGCCAGCAGCTCAGCCGGGACTAGCGGGAGTTACGAGCAGTACTTC